These T cell receptor beta chains were read from a single sample in a study of blood T cell repertoires in COVID-19. Data came from immunoSEQ multiplex PCR; TCRdb stores just in-frame clones and leaves some out. This table has approximately 250,000 clones, 75% to 85% appearing once. Sequenced input: peripheral blood. The receptors were gathered from a woman between 50 and 59 years old with acute or convalescent COVID-19. The CDR3 runs from the conserved cysteine through the conserved F or W. Fields, in order: V gene, D gene, clone size, J gene, CDR3 DNA, CDR3 protein. D genes are given only for firm matches. The size field is filled for only some rows; it gives once, few, many or a size class.

>TRBV28|NA|NA|TRBJ1-6
TGTGCCAGCAGTTTGAGTCTTGGGCCGATTAATTCACCCCTCCACTTT
CASSLSLGPINSPLHF
>TRBV4-1|TRBD1|once|TRBJ1-1
TGCGCCAGCAGCCAGAGGCAGGGGGCGAACACTGAAGCTTTCTTT
CASSQRQGANTEAFF
>TRBV5-6|TRBD1|NA|TRBJ1-2
TGTGCCAGCAGCGGGACAGGGGTCTATGGCTACACCTTC
CASSGTGVYGYTF
>TRBV24-1|NA|NA|TRBJ1-5
TGTGCCACCTCTGACTTTGCAGGACACTATCAGCCCCAGCATTTT
CATSDFAGHYQPQHF
>TRBV4-1|NA|NA|TRBJ2-1
TGCGCCAGCAGCCGCAAGGTTGCAAGACTAGAAGTCAATGAGCAGTTCTTC
CASSRKVARLEVNEQFF
>TRBV12-3/TRBV12-4|NA|NA|TRBJ2-5
TGTGCCAGCAGAACTACCCAAGAGACCCAGTACTTC
CASRTTQETQYF
>TRBV5-1|NA|NA|TRBJ1-5
TGCGCCAGCAGCTTGGACAGTTATCAGCCCCAGCATTTT
CASSLDSYQPQHF
>TRBV7-8|TRBD1|NA|TRBJ1-1
TGTGCCAGCAGCGGACGGGACAGCTTAGTTATGAACACTGAAGCTTTCTTT
CASSGRDSLVMNTEAFF
>TRBV27|NA|NA|TRBJ2-7
TGTGCCAGCAGTCCGACAGCCTCCTACGAGCAGTACTTC
CASSPTASYEQYF
>TRBV4-2|NA|NA|TRBJ1-1
TGTGCCAGCAGCCAAGAGGATTCAGGAGGAGGCCTCGAAGCTTTCTTT
CASSQEDSGGGLEAFF
>TRBV28|NA|NA|TRBJ1-5
TGTGCCAGCAGTCCGGAAAGGGGTAATCAGCCCCAGCATTTT
CASSPERGNQPQHF
>TRBV10-3|TRBD2|NA|TRBJ2-3
TGTGCCATCAGTGACGTAAGCGGGAACCCCCCAGATACGCAGTATTTT
CAISDVSGNPPDTQYF
>TRBV19|TRBD1|NA|TRBJ2-7
TGTGCCAGTAGCCATCGGGACAGACCCTCCGAGCAGTACTTC
CASSHRDRPSEQYF
>TRBV6-1|NA|NA|TRBJ1-5
TGTGCCAGCAGTGAAAGGGGGTTGGACCCCCAGCATTTT
CASSERGLDPQHF
>TRBV6-1|NA|NA|TRBJ1-5
TGTGCCAGCAGTGATTATTACAGCTCCAATCAGCCCCAGCATTTT
CASSDYYSSNQPQHF
>TRBV7-2|NA|NA|TRBJ1-2
TGTGCCAGCAGCGCCGGGGGAGAATATGGCTACACCTTC
CASSAGGEYGYTF
>TRBV27|NA|NA|TRBJ2-5
TGTGCCAGCAGTTTATCCTTGAGTCAGACCCAGTACTTC
CASSLSLSQTQYF
>TRBV9|NA|few|TRBJ1-2
TGTGCCAGCAGCGTAGATCTGGGCTCTAACTATGGCTACACCTTC
CASSVDLGSNYGYTF
>TRBV7-2|NA|NA|TRBJ2-7
TGTGCCAGCAGCTTAGAGGGAGCCCCCTACTTTGAGCAGTACTTC
CASSLEGAPYFEQYF
>TRBV27|TRBD1|NA|TRBJ2-3
TGTGCCAGCAGCCGGGGACAGATCGATACGCAGTATTTT
CASSRGQIDTQYF
>TRBV19|TRBD2|NA|TRBJ2-7
TGTGCCAGTAGTCGCCGGCCGGGACTAGCGGGAGGAAACTACGAGCAGTACTTC
CASSRRPGLAGGNYEQYF
>TRBV13|TRBD1|once|TRBJ2-5
TGTGCCAGCAGCCCTGGACAGGGGACAGAGACCCAGTACTTC
CASSPGQGTETQYF
>TRBV28|NA|NA|TRBJ1-4
TGTGCCAGCAGTCGTGCAACTAATGAAAAACTGTTTTTT
CASSRATNEKLFF
>TRBV7-6|NA|NA|TRBJ1-3
TGTGCCAGCAGCTCCATCCGACATGACAGCTCTGGAAACACCATATATTTT
CASSSIRHDSSGNTIYF
>TRBV2|NA|few|TRBJ2-6
TGTGCCAGCAGTGAACTAGGCGGCAGTAGCTCTGGGGCCAACGTCCTGACTTTC
CASSELGGSSSGANVLTF
>TRBV5-1|NA|NA|TRBJ1-2
TGCGCCGGTCTACCAAATGGCTACACCTTC
CAGLPNGYTF
>TRBV7-2|NA|NA|TRBJ1-1
TGTGCCAGCAGCTCCCTCGGGGGAAGTAAGAACACTGAAGCTTTCTTT
CASSSLGGSKNTEAFF
>TRBV13|NA|NA|TRBJ1-2
TGTGCCAGCAGCTTAACGGGTTCCTATGGCTACACCTTC
CASSLTGSYGYTF
>TRBV5-1|NA|NA|TRBJ2-3
TGCGCCAGCAGCTTGGGAGACACAGATACGCAGTATTTT
CASSLGDTDTQYF
>TRBV7-8|NA|NA|TRBJ1-5
TGTGCCAGCAGCGTAGCGGGCGGCAATCAGCCCCAGCATTTT
CASSVAGGNQPQHF
>TRBV29-1|NA|NA|TRBJ2-3
TGCAGCGTTGCTAGCCCCCCCACAGATACGCAGTATTTT
CSVASPPTDTQYF
>TRBV4-2|NA|few|TRBJ1-2
TGTGCCAGCAGCCTCTCCATAGTCTGGACCAGACAGTACACCTTC
CASSLSIVWTRQYTF
>TRBV27|NA|NA|TRBJ1-1
TGTGCCAGCAGTTTAGACAAACTGAACACTGAAGCTTTCTTT
CASSLDKLNTEAFF
>TRBV6-5|NA|NA|TRBJ2-5
TGTGCCTCCAGCGTATACCGAGGGGAGACCCAGTACTTC
CASSVYRGETQYF
>TRBV19|NA|NA|TRBJ1-1
TGTGCCAGTAGTATAGCCAGGGAGGCTGAAGCTTTCTTT
CASSIAREAEAFF
>TRBV5-6|TRBD2|NA|TRBJ2-7
TGTGCCAGCAGCTACGGACTAGCGGGATTTCTTTCCTACGAGCAGTACTTC
CASSYGLAGFLSYEQYF
>TRBV15|NA|NA|TRBJ1-1
TGTGCCACCAGGGCAGGAACTGAAGCTTTCTTT
CATRAGTEAFF
>TRBV13|TRBD2|few|TRBJ2-2
TGTGCCAGCAGCTTTCTGGTTAGCGGGAGCACCGGGGAGCTGTTTTTT
CASSFLVSGSTGELFF
>TRBV5-4|NA|NA|TRBJ1-1
TGTGCCAGCAGCTTCGACAGGATGAACACTGAAGCTTTCTTT
CASSFDRMNTEAFF
>TRBV25-1|NA|NA|TRBJ1-5
TGTGCCAGCAGTGATCATAGCAATCAGCCCCAGCATTTT
CASSDHSNQPQHF
>TRBV2|NA|few|TRBJ1-6
TGTGCCAGCAGCTCACAGGGTCTAAATAATTCACCCCTCCACTTT
CASSSQGLNNSPLHF
>TRBV5-1|TRBD2|NA|TRBJ2-3
TGCGCCAGCAGCTTGGATGGACTAGCGGGAACAGATACGCAGTATTTT
CASSLDGLAGTDTQYF
>TRBV28|TRBD2|NA|TRBJ2-7
TGTGCCACCGACGGGACTAGCCCAATTTCTACCTACGAGCAGTACTTC
CATDGTSPISTYEQYF
>TRBV2|TRBD2|few|TRBJ2-2
TGTGCCAGCAAAATTCTTGCGGGGGGGAACACCGGGGAGCTGTTTTTT
CASKILAGGNTGELFF
>TRBV5-1|TRBD1|NA|TRBJ2-3
TGCGCCAGCAGCTTGCTCCTTCAGGGGGCCTTCACAGATACGCAGTATTTT
CASSLLLQGAFTDTQYF
>TRBV3-1/TRBV3-2|NA|NA|TRBJ1-1
TGTGCCAGCACCGCAACCAGGGTCCCTGACACTGAAGCTTTCTTT
CASTATRVPDTEAFF
>TRBV19|NA|NA|TRBJ1-2
TGTGCCAGTAACTCGGGGTCTAACTATGGCTACACCTTC
CASNSGSNYGYTF
>TRBV6-6|NA|once|TRBJ1-1
TGTGCCAGCAGCACACAGGGAAGAACTGAAGCTTTCTTT
CASSTQGRTEAFF
>TRBV10-3|NA|few|TRBJ1-5
TGTGCCATCAGTGAGTCAGGGGGATGGAATCAGCCCCAGCATTTT
CAISESGGWNQPQHF
>TRBV19|TRBD2|NA|TRBJ2-2
TGTGCCAGTAGTATTACAGGACTAGCCTCCGGGGAGCTGTTTTTT
CASSITGLASGELFF
>TRBV19|NA|once|TRBJ1-1
TGTGCCAGCGAACAGGGACGGAACATGAACACTGAAGCTTTCTTT
CASEQGRNMNTEAFF